A few counts support the clone carrying this T cell receptor beta chain. Antigen specificity is unknown. This sample stems from a study of cytomegalovirus exposure and HLA in healthy donors. Regarding the study as a whole: Likely technical artifact: a cluster of highly shared sequence variants.

PCR employed 60 Vbeta and 13 Jbeta primers. Assay: immunoSEQ multiplex PCR; the TCRdb copy retains only in-frame clones and omits some. The table shows 210,000 or so clones, with 77% occurring only once. This CDR3 is 14 amino acids long. CDR1 SGHRS and CDR2 YFSETQ come from the germline V gene. The germline V and J ends were trimmed by 0 bases and 0 bases, with 7 bases remaining between them. Sequenced material: PBMCs. This TCR was sampled from a woman aged 55-70 years in good health and CMV-seropositive. The V call is TRBV5-1, the J call TRBJ2-7; D might be TRBD2 (6 bases). In nucleotides, the CDR3 is TGCGCCAGCAGCTTGGGGACTAACTCCTACGAGCAGTACTTC. Amino acids: CASSLGTNSYEQYF.